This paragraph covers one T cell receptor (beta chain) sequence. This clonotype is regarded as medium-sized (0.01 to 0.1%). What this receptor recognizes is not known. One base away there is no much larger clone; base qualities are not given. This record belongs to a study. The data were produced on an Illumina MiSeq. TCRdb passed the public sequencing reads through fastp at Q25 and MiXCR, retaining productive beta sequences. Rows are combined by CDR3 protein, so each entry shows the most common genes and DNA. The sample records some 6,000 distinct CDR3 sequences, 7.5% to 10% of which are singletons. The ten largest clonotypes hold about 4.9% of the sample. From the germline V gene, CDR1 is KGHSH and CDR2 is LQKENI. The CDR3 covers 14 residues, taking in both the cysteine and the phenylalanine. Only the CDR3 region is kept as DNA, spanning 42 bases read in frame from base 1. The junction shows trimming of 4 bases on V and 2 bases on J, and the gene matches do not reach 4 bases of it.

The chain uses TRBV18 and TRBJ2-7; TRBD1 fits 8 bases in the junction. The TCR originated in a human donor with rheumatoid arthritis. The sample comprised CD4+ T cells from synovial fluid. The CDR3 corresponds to CASSLGQGAYEQYF. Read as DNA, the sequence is TGTGCCAGCTCACTAGGACAGGGTGCCTACGAGCAGTACTTC. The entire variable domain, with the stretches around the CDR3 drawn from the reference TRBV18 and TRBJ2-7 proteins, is NAGVMQNPRHLVRRRGQEARLRCSPMKGHSHVYWYRQLPEEGLKFMVYLQKENIIDESGMPKERFSAEFPKEGPSILRIQQVVRGDSAAYFCASSLGQGAYEQYFGPGTRLTVT.